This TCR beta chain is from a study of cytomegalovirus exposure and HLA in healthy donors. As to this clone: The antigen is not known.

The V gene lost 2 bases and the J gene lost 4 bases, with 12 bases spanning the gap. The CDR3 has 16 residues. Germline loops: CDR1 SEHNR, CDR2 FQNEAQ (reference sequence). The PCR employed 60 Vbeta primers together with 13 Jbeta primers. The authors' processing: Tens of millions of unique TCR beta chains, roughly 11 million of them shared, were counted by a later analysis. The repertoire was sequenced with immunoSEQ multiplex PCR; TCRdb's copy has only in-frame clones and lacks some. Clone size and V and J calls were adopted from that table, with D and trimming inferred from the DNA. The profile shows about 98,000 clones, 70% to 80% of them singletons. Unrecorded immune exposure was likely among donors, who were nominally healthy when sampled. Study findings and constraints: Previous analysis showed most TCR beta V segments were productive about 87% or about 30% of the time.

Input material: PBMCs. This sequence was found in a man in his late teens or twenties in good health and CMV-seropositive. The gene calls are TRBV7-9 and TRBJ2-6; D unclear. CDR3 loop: CASSLSRSDGANVLTF. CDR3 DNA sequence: TGTGCCAGCAGCTTAAGTAGGAGTGACGGGGCCAACGTCCTGACTTTC. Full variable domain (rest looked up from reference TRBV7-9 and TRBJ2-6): DTGVSQNPRHKITKRGQNVTFRCDPISEHNRLYWYRQTLGQGPEFLTYFQNEAQLEKSRLLSDRFSAERPKGSFSTLEIQRTEQGDSAMYLCASSLSRSDGANVLTFGAGSRLTVL.